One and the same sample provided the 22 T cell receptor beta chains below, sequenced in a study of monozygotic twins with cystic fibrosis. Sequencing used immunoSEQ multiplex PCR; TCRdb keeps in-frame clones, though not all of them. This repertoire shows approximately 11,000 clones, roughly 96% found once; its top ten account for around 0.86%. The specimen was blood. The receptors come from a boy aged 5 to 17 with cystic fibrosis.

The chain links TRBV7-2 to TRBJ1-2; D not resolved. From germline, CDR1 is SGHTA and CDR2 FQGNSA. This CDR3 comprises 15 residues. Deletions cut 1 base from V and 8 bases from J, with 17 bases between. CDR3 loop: CASSLGGGSSGGYTF. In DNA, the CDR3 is TGTGCCAGCAGCTTAGGGGGTGGGTCTTCGGGAGGCTACACCTTC.

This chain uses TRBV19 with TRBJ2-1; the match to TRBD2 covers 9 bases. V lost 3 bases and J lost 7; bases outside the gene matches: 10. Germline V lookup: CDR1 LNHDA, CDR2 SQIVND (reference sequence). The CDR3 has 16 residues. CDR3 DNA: TGTGCCAGTAGTATTCAAGGCGGGAGGGCCCCAAATGAGCAGTTCTTC. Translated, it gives CASSIQGGRAPNEQFF. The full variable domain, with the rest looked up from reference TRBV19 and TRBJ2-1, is DGGITQSPKYLFRKEGQNVTLSCEQNLNHDAMYWYRQDPGQGLRLIYYSQIVNDFQKGDIAEGYSVSREKKESFPLTVTSAQKNPTAFYLCASSIQGGRAPNEQFFGPGTRLTVL.

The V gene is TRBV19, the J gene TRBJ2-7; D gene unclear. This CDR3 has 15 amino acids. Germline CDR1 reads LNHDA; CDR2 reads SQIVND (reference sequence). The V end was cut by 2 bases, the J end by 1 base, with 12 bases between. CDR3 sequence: CASSIRAEISYEQYF. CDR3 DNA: TGTGCCAGTAGTATAAGGGCAGAGATTTCCTACGAGCAGTACTTC.

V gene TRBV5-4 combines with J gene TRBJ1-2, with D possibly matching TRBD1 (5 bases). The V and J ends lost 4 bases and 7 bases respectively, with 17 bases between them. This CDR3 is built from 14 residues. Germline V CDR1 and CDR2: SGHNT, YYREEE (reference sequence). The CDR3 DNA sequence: TGTGCCAGCAGCCGACCAGGGAGGCTTCGTGGCTACACCTTC. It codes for CASSRPGRLRGYTF. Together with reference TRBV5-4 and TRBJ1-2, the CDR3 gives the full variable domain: ETGVTQSPTHLIKTRGQQVTLRCSSQSGHNTVSWYQQALGQGPQFIFQYYREEENGRGNFPPRFSGLQFPNYSSELNVNALELDDSALYLCASSRPGRLRGYTFGSGTRLTVV.

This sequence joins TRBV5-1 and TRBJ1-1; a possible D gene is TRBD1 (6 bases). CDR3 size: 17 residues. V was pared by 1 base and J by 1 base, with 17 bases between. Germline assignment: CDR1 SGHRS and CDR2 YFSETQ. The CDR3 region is CASSLLQGMIENTEAFF. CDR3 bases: TGCGCCAGCAGCTTGTTACAGGGAATGATTGAGAACACTGAAGCTTTCTTT.

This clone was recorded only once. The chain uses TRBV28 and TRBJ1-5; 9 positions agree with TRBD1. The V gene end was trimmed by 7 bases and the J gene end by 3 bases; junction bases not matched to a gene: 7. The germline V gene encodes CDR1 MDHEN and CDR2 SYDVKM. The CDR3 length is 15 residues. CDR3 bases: TGTGCCAGCAATCAGGGACAGGGAAACAATCAGCCCCAGCATTTT. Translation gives CASNQGQGNNQPQHF.

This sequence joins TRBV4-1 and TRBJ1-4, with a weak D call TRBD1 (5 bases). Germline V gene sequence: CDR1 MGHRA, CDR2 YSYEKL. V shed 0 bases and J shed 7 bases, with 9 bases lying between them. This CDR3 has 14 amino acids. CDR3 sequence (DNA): TGCGCCAGCAGCCAAGATAGGGGATTTGAAAAACTGTTTTTT. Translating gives CASSQDRGFEKLFF.

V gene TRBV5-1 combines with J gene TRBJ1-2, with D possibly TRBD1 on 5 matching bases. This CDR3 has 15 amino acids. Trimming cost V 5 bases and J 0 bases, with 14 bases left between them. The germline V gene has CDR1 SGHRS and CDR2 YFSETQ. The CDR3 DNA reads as TGCGCCAGCAGAGGGCGAGGGGAGTCTAACTATGGCTACACCTTC. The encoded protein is CASRGRGESNYGYTF.

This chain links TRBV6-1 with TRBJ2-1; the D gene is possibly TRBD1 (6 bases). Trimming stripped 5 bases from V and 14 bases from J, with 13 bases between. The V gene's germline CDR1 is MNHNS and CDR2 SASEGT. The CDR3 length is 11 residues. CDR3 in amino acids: CASSPKGVKFF. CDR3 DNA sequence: TGTGCCAGCAGTCCAAAGGGGGTTAAGTTCTTC.

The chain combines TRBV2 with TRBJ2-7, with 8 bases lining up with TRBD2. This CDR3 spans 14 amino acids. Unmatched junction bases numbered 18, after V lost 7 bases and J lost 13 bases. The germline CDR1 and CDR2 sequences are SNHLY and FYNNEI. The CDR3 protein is CASTDTGLASSVYF. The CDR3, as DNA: TGTGCCAGCACCGACACCGGACTAGCTTCTTCCGTCTACTTC. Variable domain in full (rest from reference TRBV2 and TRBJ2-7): EPEVTQTPSHQVTQMGQEVILRCVPISNHLYFYWYRQILGQKVEFLVSFYNNEISEKSEIFDDQFSVERPDGSNFTLKIRSTKLEDSAMYFCASTDTGLASSVYFGPGTRLTVT.

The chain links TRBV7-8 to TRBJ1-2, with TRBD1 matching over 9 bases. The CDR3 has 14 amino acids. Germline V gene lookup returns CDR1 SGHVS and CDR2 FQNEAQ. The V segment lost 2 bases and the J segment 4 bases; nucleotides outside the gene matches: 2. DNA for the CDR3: TGTGCCAGCAGCTTACCGGGACAGGGCTATGGCTACACCTTC. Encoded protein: CASSLPGQGYGYTF.

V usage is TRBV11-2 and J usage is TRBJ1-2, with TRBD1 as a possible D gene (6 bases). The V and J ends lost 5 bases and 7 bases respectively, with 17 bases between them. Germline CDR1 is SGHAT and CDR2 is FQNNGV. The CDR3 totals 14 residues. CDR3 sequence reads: CASSPITGQGGYTF. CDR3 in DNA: TGTGCCAGCAGCCCCATTACAGGGCAGGGTGGCTACACCTTC.

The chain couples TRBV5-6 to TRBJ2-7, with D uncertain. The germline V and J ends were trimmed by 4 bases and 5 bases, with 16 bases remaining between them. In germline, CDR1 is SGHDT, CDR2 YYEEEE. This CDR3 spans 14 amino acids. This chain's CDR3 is CASSPNRVRDEQYF. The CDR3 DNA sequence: TGTGCCAGCAGCCCGAATCGGGTTAGGGACGAGCAGTACTTC.

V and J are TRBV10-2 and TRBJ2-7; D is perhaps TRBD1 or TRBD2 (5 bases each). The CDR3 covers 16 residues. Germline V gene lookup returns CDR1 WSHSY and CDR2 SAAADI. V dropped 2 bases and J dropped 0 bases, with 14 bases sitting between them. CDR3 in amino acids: CASSETYLGPSYEQYF. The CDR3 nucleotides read TGCGCCAGCAGTGAGACCTACTTGGGACCCTCCTACGAGCAGTACTTC.

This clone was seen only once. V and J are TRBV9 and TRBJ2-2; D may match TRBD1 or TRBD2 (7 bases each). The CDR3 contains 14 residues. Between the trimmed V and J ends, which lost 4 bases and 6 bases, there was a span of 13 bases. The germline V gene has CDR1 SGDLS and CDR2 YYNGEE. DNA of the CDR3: TGTGCCAGCAGCACGACAGGGAGGGCCGGGGAGCTGTTTTTT. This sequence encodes CASSTTGRAGELFF.

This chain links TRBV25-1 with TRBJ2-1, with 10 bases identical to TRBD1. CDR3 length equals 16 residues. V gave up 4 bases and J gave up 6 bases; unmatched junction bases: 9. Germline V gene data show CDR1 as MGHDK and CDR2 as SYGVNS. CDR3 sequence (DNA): TGTGCCAGCAGTGCGGTTTGGACAGGGGGGCTCAATGAGCAGTTCTTC. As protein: CASSAVWTGGLNEQFF. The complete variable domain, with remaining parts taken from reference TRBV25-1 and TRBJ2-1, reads EADIYQTPRYLVIGTGKKITLECSQTMGHDKMYWYQQDPGMELHLIHYSYGVNSTEKGDLSSESTVSRIRTEHFPLTLESARPSHTSQYLCASSAVWTGGLNEQFFGPGTRLTVL.

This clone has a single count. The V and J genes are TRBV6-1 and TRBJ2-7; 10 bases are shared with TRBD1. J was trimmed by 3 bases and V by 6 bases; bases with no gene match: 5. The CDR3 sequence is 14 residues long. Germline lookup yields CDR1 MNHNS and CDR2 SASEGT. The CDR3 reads CASSRDRGLYEQYF. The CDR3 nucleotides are TGTGCCAGCAGCCGGGACAGGGGACTCTACGAGCAGTACTTC.

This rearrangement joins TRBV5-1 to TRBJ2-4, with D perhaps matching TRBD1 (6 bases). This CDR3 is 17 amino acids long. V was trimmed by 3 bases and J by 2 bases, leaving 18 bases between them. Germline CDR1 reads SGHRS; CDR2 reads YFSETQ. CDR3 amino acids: CASSSFPRGNTKNIQYF. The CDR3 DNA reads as TGCGCCAGCAGCTCATTTCCCAGGGGTAATACCAAAAACATTCAGTACTTC.

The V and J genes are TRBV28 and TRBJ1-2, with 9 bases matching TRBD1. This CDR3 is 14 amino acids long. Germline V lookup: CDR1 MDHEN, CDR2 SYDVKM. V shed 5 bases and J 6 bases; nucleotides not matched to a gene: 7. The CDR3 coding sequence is TGTGCCAGCAGTCAGGGACAGGGAGGAAATGGCTACACCTTC. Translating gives CASSQGQGGNGYTF.

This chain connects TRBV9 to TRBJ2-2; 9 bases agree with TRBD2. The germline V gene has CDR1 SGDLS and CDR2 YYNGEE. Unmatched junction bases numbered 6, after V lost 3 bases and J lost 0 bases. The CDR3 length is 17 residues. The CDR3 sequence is CASSGIRGGANTGELFF. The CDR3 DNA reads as TGTGCCAGCAGCGGAATACGCGGGGGGGCGAACACCGGGGAGCTGTTTTTT.

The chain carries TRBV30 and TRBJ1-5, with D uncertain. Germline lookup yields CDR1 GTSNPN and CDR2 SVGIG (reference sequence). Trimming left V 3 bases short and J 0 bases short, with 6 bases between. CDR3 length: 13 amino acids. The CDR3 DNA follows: TGTGCCTGGAGGGCAGGTAGCAATCAGCCCCAGCATTTT. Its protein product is CAWRAGSNQPQHF.

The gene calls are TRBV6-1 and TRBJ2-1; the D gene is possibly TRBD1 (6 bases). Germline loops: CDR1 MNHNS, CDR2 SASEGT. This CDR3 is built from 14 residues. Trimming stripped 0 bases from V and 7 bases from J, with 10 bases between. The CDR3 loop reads CASSEAPRGNEQFF. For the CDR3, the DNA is TGTGCCAGCAGTGAAGCTCCGAGGGGGAATGAGCAGTTCTTC.